These 21 T cell receptor beta chains share one sample of origin, sequenced in a study of T cells in Graves' hyperthyroidism and ophthalmopathy. RNA transcripts provided the source from which TCR beta CDR3 regions were amplified. The TCR CDR3 was amplified in a first-round RT-PCR using the HTBI primer set. MiXCR, run by TCRdb on the multiplex PCR reads, gives a single entry per CDR3 protein. Of about 710,000 distinct CDR3 sequences listed, 15% to 20% were seen once; the top ten hold approximately 8.4%. Sequencing was performed on blood. The receptors derive from a man between 18 and 29 years old with Graves' hyperthyroidism.

The chain couples TRBV7-8 to TRBJ2-2; TRBD1 matches 8 bases. This CDR3 is built from 16 residues. After removal of 5 bases from V and 6 bases from J, the junction contained 11 bases not matched to a gene. CDR1 and CDR2 from the germline V gene are SGHVS and FQNEAQ. The CDR3 loop is CASSLGQGLFAGELFF. In DNA, the CDR3 is TGTGCCAGCAGCCTTGGACAGGGTCTTTTCGCCGGGGAGCTGTTTTTT.

The V gene is TRBV5-1, the J gene TRBJ2-1; D is possibly TRBD1 or TRBD2 (6 bases each). Germline V CDR1 and CDR2: SGHRS, YFSETQ. The CDR3 consists of 14 residues. V was cut by 5 bases and J by 4 bases, with 13 bases left in between. The CDR3 nucleotides read TGCGCCAGCAGTAGGGGGGAATCTTACAATGAGCAGTTCTTC. Encoded protein: CASSRGESYNEQFF.

This clonotype was detected many times. This chain joins TRBV20-1 and TRBJ2-3, with D perhaps TRBD2 (5 bases). The CDR3 extends over 15 amino acids. Germline V gene lookup returns CDR1 DFQATT and CDR2 SNEGSKA (reference sequence). V shed 6 bases and J shed 1 base, with 17 bases lying between them. The CDR3 reads CSARTAARGTDTQYF. In DNA, the CDR3 is TGCAGTGCGCGGACCGCCGCGAGGGGCACAGATACGCAGTATTTT.

This chain links TRBV9 with TRBJ2-7; possibly TRBD2 for D (6 bases). The CDR3 is 15 residues long. V was shortened by 4 bases and J by 3 bases, with 17 bases between the two germline ends. From germline, CDR1 is SGDLS and CDR2 YYNGEE. The CDR3: CASSPSGTLGYEQYF. The CDR3 DNA reads TGTGCCAGCAGCCCCTCCGGGACTTTAGGCTACGAGCAGTACTTC.

V and J are TRBV25-1 and TRBJ2-1; D tentatively reads TRBD1 or TRBD2 (5 bases each). Germline V CDR1 and CDR2: MGHDK, SYGVNS. V shed 4 bases and J shed 7 bases, with 17 bases lying between them. The CDR3 totals 15 residues. The chain's CDR3 is CASSAPGTVWNEQFF. In nucleotides, the CDR3 is TGTGCCAGCAGTGCCCCCGGGACCGTCTGGAATGAGCAGTTCTTC. Full variable domain (outside the CDR3, taken from reference TRBV25-1 and TRBJ2-1): EADIYQTPRYLVIGTGKKITLECSQTMGHDKMYWYQQDPGMELHLIHYSYGVNSTEKGDLSSESTVSRIRTEHFPLTLESARPSHTSQYLCASSAPGTVWNEQFFGPGTRLTVL.

Details on this clonotype: A much larger clone differs by one base, so this may be a read error. The CDR3 nucleotides are TGTGCCTGGGGGGGGTCTGGAAACACCATGTATTTT. This codes for CAWGGSGNTMYF. The chain recombines TRBV30 with TRBJ1-3, with TRBD1 as a possible D gene (5 bases). CDR1 and CDR2 (germline): GTSNPN, SVGIG (reference sequence). The CDR3 totals 12 residues.

This chain links TRBV29-1 with TRBJ1-1, with TRBD1 as a possible D gene (5 bases). CDR1 is SQVTM and CDR2 is ANQGSEA in the germline V gene. The V gene lost 8 bases and the J gene lost 4 bases, with 14 bases spanning the gap. This CDR3 spans 12 amino acids. CDR3 residues: CSLGGVGTEAFF. As DNA, the CDR3 is TGCAGCCTCGGAGGGGTAGGCACTGAAGCTTTCTTT.

This clonotype was seen a handful of times. The chain joins TRBV7-9 to TRBJ2-5; TRBD2 is a possible D gene (5 bases). CDR1 is SEHNR, CDR2 FQNEAQ, per germline (reference sequence). This CDR3 is built from 14 residues. V lost 1 base and J lost 2, with 8 bases in between. The CDR3 region is CASSLDCGQETQYF. The CDR3 DNA follows: TGTGCCAGCAGCTTAGACTGCGGGCAAGAGACCCAGTACTTC. Full variable domain (rest looked up from reference TRBV7-9 and TRBJ2-5): DTGVSQNPRHKITKRGQNVTFRCDPISEHNRLYWYRQTLGQGPEFLTYFQNEAQLEKSRLLSDRFSAERPKGSFSTLEIQRTEQGDSAMYLCASSLDCGQETQYFGPGTRLLVL.

This clonotype was found a few times. The V and J genes are TRBV5-1 and TRBJ2-1, with TRBD2 matching over 10 bases. V was pared by 0 bases and J by 9 bases, with 6 bases of the junction left unmatched. The CDR3 is 15 amino acids. CDR1 is SGHRS, CDR2 YFSETQ, per germline. CDR3 loop: CASSLASGSRGEQFF. Written as DNA, the CDR3 is TGCGCCAGCAGCTTGGCTAGCGGGAGTCGGGGTGAGCAGTTCTTC.

This clonotype showed up many times. The CDR3 DNA reads as TGTGCCAGCAGCTTTCGGGTTGGCACTGAAGCTTTCTTT. Translation gives CASSFRVGTEAFF. The chain joins TRBV11-2 to TRBJ1-1; no firm D call. V lost 3 bases and J 4 bases, leaving 9 bases between the germline ends. Germline V gene data show CDR1 as SGHAT and CDR2 as FQNNGV. CDR3 length: 13 amino acids.

In this sample, this clonotype turned up a few times. The chain couples TRBV12-3 or TRBV12-4 to TRBJ2-1; D is undetermined. The V end lost 7 bases, the J end lost 4 bases, and 11 bases lay between the germline ends. The CDR3 length is 13 residues. In DNA form, the CDR3 reads TGTGCCAGCACGGCCGTCGATTACAATGAGCAGTTCTTC. Translated: CASTAVDYNEQFF.

Note on this clonotype: A read error is possible here, since a much larger clone lies one base away. The chain's CDR3 is CASRSANGLEETQYF. In nucleotides, the CDR3 is TGTGCCAGCAGGTCGGCTAACGGCCTCGAAGAGACCCAGTACTTC. The chain recombines TRBV28 with TRBJ2-5; the D is unclear. The CDR3 runs to 15 residues. V lost 6 bases and J lost 3, with 17 bases in between. Per germline, CDR1 MDHEN and CDR2 SYDVKM.

This clonotype was counted at least ten times. The J gene is TRBJ2-7, the V gene TRBV5-1; D remains unclear. CDR3 length equals 14 residues. CDR1 is SGHRS, CDR2 YFSETQ, per germline. Trimming removed 1 base at V and 2 bases at J, with 10 bases between. CDR3 sequence (DNA): TGCGCCAGCAGCTTGCGTGGGCTCGCCTACGAGCAGTACTTC. Its protein is CASSLRGLAYEQYF.

This clonotype occurred many times. The V call is TRBV30, the J call TRBJ2-1; TRBD1 matches at 9 bases. Germline assignment: CDR1 GTSNPN and CDR2 SVGIG (reference sequence). The CDR3 consists of 15 residues. The trim removed 0 bases at V and 6 bases at J, leaving 6 bases unmatched. The CDR3 DNA follows: TGTGCCTGGAGTGTGGGACAGGGATTATCCAATGAGCAGTTCTTC. Translated: CAWSVGQGLSNEQFF.

The table lists this clonotype with a few counts. The chain uses TRBV4-1 and TRBJ2-7; D is ambiguous. Germline assignment: CDR1 MGHRA and CDR2 YSYEKL. The CDR3 loop spans 15 amino acids. V dropped 4 bases and J dropped 2 bases, with 15 bases sitting between them. The CDR3 reads CASSLQGGVTYEQYF. The CDR3 DNA is TGCGCCAGCAGCCTTCAAGGTGGGGTAACCTACGAGCAGTACTTC.

The rearrangement joins TRBV29-1 to TRBJ2-3, with D perhaps TRBD2 (5 bases). CDR1 is SQVTM and CDR2 is ANQGSEA in the germline V gene. V gave up 3 bases and J gave up 2 bases, with 9 bases separating them. This CDR3 has 13 residues. The CDR3 reads CSVDGETTDTQYF. The CDR3 coding sequence is TGCAGCGTTGATGGGGAGACCACAGATACGCAGTATTTT.

This clonotype was found many times. V is TRBV12-3 or TRBV12-4 and J is TRBJ1-5; 11 bases fit TRBD1. The CDR3 consists of 15 residues. V trimming: 1 base; J trimming: 5 bases; junction bases outside the gene matches: 1. CDR3 amino acids: CASSLEGQGDQPQHF. CDR3 nucleotide sequence: TGTGCCAGCAGTTTAGAGGGACAGGGGGATCAGCCCCAGCATTTT.

This clonotype has a count of ten or more. The gene calls are TRBV20-1 and TRBJ2-7; TRBD1 aligns across 9 bases. Per germline, CDR1 DFQATT and CDR2 SNEGSKA (reference sequence). The CDR3 totals 14 residues. The trim removed 7 bases at V and 0 bases at J, leaving 7 bases unmatched. In DNA, the CDR3 is TGCAGTGGTGCCGGGACAGGGTTCTCCTACGAGCAGTACTTC. It codes for CSGAGTGFSYEQYF.

The chain is built from TRBV27 and TRBJ2-7; 10 bases align to TRBD2. The germline gives CDR1 MNHEY, CDR2 SMNVEV (reference sequence). Losses at the gene ends were 5 bases for V and 6 bases for J; bases not matched to a gene: 13. This CDR3 is 16 amino acids long. In DNA, the CDR3 is TGTGCCAGCAGTGAAGCGGGAGGGGGTTCGGTGGGCGAGCAGTACTTC. This translates into CASSEAGGGSVGEQYF.

This clonotype was observed a handful of times. The chain carries TRBV9 and TRBJ1-2; weak D call: TRBD1 (5 bases). The CDR3 loop spans 14 amino acids. Trimming stripped 7 bases from V and 4 bases from J, with 17 bases between. Germline CDR1 reads SGDLS; CDR2 reads YYNGEE. As DNA, the CDR3 is TGTGCCAGCTCGGCGGTAGGGGAGGGCTATGGCTACACCTTC. As protein: CASSAVGEGYGYTF.

This clonotype was detected a few times. The CDR3 loop is CASSDSMGQPQHF. CDR3 coding DNA: TGTGCCAGCAGTGACTCGATGGGGCAGCCCCAGCATTTT. The chain has TRBV6-4 and TRBJ1-5, with D uncertain. Germline CDR1 reads MRHNA; CDR2 reads SNTAGT. The V end was cut by 0 bases, the J end by 7 bases, with 7 bases between. This CDR3 is 13 amino acids long.